A single sample gave rise to the 10 T cell receptor beta chains below, sequenced in a study of human T cells and chemical hapten exposure. TCRdb re-analysed the RACE reads in MiXCR, keeping a single row per CDR3 protein. The data contain 380,000 or so distinct CDR3 sequences, roughly 6% of them singletons. Time point denoted: pre-sensitization, week 0. Treatment noted: therapeutic diphenylcyclopropenone sensitization with weekly scalp DPC. The source material was whole blood, sampled in connection with sensitization to the hapten diphenylcyclopropenone (DPC). The receptors derive from a woman under 30 with alopecia areata. Some clones in this sample may be carry-over from other donors' samples.

J is TRBJ2-3 and V is TRBV13; no clear D. The CDR3 loop spans 12 amino acids. Germline lookup yields CDR1 PRHDT and CDR2 FYEKMQ (reference sequence). Trimming removed 11 bases from V and 7 bases from J, with 16 bases in between. The CDR3: CACQPAQYTQYF. The CDR3 bases are TGTGCCTGCCAACCGGCACAATATACGCAGTATTTT.

This clonotype was seen at least ten times. The rearrangement joins TRBV28 to TRBJ2-5, with D possibly being TRBD2 (5 bases). CDR1 is MDHEN, CDR2 SYDVKM, per germline. This CDR3 comprises 16 residues. Deletions cut 8 bases from V and 4 bases from J, with 23 bases between. The CDR3 DNA is TGTGCCAGCGTCGAAAAATTGGACCCGGGGTCAGAGACCCAGTACTTC. The encoded protein is CASVEKLDPGSETQYF.

This clonotype was recorded a few times. The chain uses TRBV2 and TRBJ2-4; D gene uncertain. V was clipped by 1 base and J by 6 bases, with 10 bases between them. Looked up from germline, CDR1 is SNHLY and CDR2 is FYNNEI. The CDR3 runs to 14 residues. The chain's CDR3 is CASSEDGPLNIQYF. In DNA form, the CDR3 reads TGTGCCAGCAGTGAAGATGGACCATTAAACATTCAGTACTTC. Combining the CDR3 with reference TRBV2 and TRBJ2-4 gives the whole variable domain EPEVTQTPSHQVTQMGQEVILRCVPISNHLYFYWYRQILGQKVEFLVSFYNNEISEKSEIFDDQFSVERPDGSNFTLKIRSTKLEDSAMYFCASSEDGPLNIQYFGAGTRLSVL.

This chain uses TRBV29-1 with TRBJ2-3; D possibly corresponds to TRBD1 (6 bases). Trimming took 3 bases from V and 1 from J, leaving 14 bases between them. The CDR3 consists of 15 residues. Per germline, CDR1 SQVTM and CDR2 ANQGSEA. Here the CDR3 DNA reads TGCAGCGTTGATCCATGCACAGGGTGCACAGATACGCAGTATTTT. This translates into CSVDPCTGCTDTQYF.

This clonotype has a count of ten or more. The J gene is TRBJ2-3, the V gene TRBV21-1; the DNA was not compared with TRBD2, the D call given in the table. TRBV21-1 is a documented pseudogene. The CDR3 covers 19 residues. In DNA, the CDR3 is TGTGCCAGCAGCCAACGACCAGAAAAACTAGCGACGAGCACAGATACGCAGTATTTT. This translates into CASSQRPEKLATSTDTQYF.

V and J are TRBV6-1 and TRBJ1-1; D may be TRBD1 (5 bases). CDR3 length equals 17 residues. Germline V gene lookup returns CDR1 MNHNS and CDR2 SASEGT. V shed 7 bases and J shed 1 base, with 22 bases lying between them. The CDR3 here is CASTRRVGSGANTEAFF. The CDR3, as DNA: TGTGCCAGCACCCGAAGAGTGGGGAGTGGGGCGAACACTGAAGCTTTCTTT.

This clonotype was seen only a few times. The genes are TRBV9 and TRBJ1-1, with TRBD1 as a possible D gene (5 bases). CDR3 length: 13 residues. The V end was cut by 7 bases, the J end by 2 bases, with 12 bases between. The germline V gene encodes CDR1 SGDLS and CDR2 YYNGEE. CDR3 sequence: CASRRGHNTEAFF. The CDR3 DNA is TGTGCCAGCCGCCGGGGCCACAACACTGAAGCTTTCTTT.

The table lists this clonotype with many counts. The CDR3 region is CASSYSNQEAFF. In DNA, the CDR3 is TGTGCCAGCAGTTACTCGAATCAGGAAGCTTTCTTT. The rearrangement joins TRBV6-5 to TRBJ1-1; D gene uncertain. Germline CDR1 MNHEY, CDR2 SVGAGI. Trimming took off 0 bases at V and 8 bases at J, with 7 bases between the two ends. This CDR3 contains 12 residues.

In this sample, this clonotype turned up a few times. The genes are TRBV12-3 or TRBV12-4 and TRBJ1-5; a possible D gene is TRBD1 (6 bases). This CDR3 comprises 14 residues. The germline V and J ends were trimmed by 5 bases and 7 bases, with 15 bases remaining between them. The CDR3 spells CASSPLRGGQPQHF. In DNA form, the CDR3 reads TGTGCCAGCAGTCCCCTCAGGGGTGGACAGCCCCAGCATTTT.

This clonotype occurred a few times. The chain recombines TRBV5-1 with TRBJ2-3; TRBD2 agrees at 9 bases. Trimming took 1 base from V and 1 from J; bases not matched to a gene: 7. Germline CDR1 is SGHRS and CDR2 is YFSETQ. This CDR3 is built from 17 residues. CDR3 nucleotides: TGCGCCAGCAGCTTGATCGGGACTAGCAGGGGCACAGATACGCAGTATTTT. The encoded protein is CASSLIGTSRGTDTQYF.